These 22 T cell receptor beta chains were sequenced from one sample in a study of shared clonotypes between healthy human individuals. Naive CD8 cells comprised CD45RO-negative, CCR7-positively selected cells, excluding terminally differentiated effector memory CD45RA+ cells. The assay was immunoSEQ multiplex PCR, and TCRdb's table has in-frame clones only and misses some. The sample holds about 820,000 clones, 80% to 95% seen once. Material for sequencing was naive CD8+ T cells sorted from blood. All receptors derive from a man in his thirties or forties in good health.

Only one count was recorded for this clone. The chain carries TRBV28 and TRBJ2-2, with 7 nucleotides matching TRBD2. Germline lookup yields CDR1 MDHEN and CDR2 SYDVKM. The CDR3 consists of 18 residues. The J segment lost 3 bases and the V segment lost 5 bases, leaving 15 bases of the junction unmatched. The DNA for the CDR3 is TGTGCCAGCAGTCCCTCAAGAGCGGGAATGCGAGACACCGGGGAGCTGTTTTTT. Translating it yields CASSPSRAGMRDTGELFF.

V and J are TRBV21-1 and TRBJ1-2. TRBV21-1 is designated a pseudogene. This CDR3 has 11 residues. CDR3 protein: CASSEPYGYTF. For the CDR3, the DNA is TGTGCCAGCAGCGAGCCGTATGGCTACACCTTC.

The chain recombines TRBV5-4 with TRBJ2-7; D might be TRBD2 (6 bases). The CDR3 runs 13 residues. The germline gives CDR1 SGHNT, CDR2 YYREEE (reference sequence). The ends were cut back, 4 bases at V and 5 bases at J, with 13 bases in the middle. CDR3 amino acids: CASSRWGGDEQYF. The CDR3 DNA sequence: TGTGCCAGCAGCCGGTGGGGCGGGGACGAGCAGTACTTC.

V and J are TRBV9 and TRBJ2-1, with 9 bases lining up with TRBD2. The germline V gene encodes CDR1 SGDLS and CDR2 YYNGEE. This CDR3 comprises 15 residues. V trimming: 3 bases; J trimming: 8 bases; junction bases outside the gene matches: 9. The CDR3 region has the DNA TGTGCCAGCAGCGGGGGTGCGGGAGGGCCAGATGAGCAGTTCTTC. Encoded protein: CASSGGAGGPDEQFF.

The chain uses TRBV10-3 and TRBJ2-2; possible D gene TRBD2, 6 bases. V lost 4 bases, J lost 2 bases, and 20 bases lay in between. The germline V gene encodes CDR1 ENHRY and CDR2 SYGVKD. The CDR3 has 18 amino acids. As DNA, the CDR3 is TGTGCCATCAGTGTGTCGGTAGCGGTGAGAGGTAACACCGGGGAGCTGTTTTTT. Translation: CAISVSVAVRGNTGELFF.

The chain uses TRBV7-9 and TRBJ2-2; 7 bases are shared with TRBD2. V lost 4 bases and J lost 0; bases outside the gene matches: 8. The CDR3 extends over 17 amino acids. The germline gives CDR1 SEHNR, CDR2 FQNEAQ (reference sequence). CDR3 bases: TGTGCCAGCAGCTCTACCCTAGCGGTCCCGAACACCGGGGAGCTGTTTTTT. Translating it yields CASSSTLAVPNTGELFF.

CDR3 DNA: TGCGCCAGCACCGGGACTGCCTCCTACGAGCAGTACTTC. Translation: CASTGTASYEQYF. The chain is built from TRBV10-2 and TRBJ2-7; the D gene is possibly TRBD2 (6 bases). The CDR3 runs 13 residues. CDR1 is WSHSY and CDR2 is SAAADI in the germline V gene. V was cut by 7 bases and J by 0 bases, with 10 bases left in between.

V is TRBV27 and J is TRBJ1-1, with D possibly TRBD1 on 5 matching bases. Deletions cut 2 bases from V and 1 base from J, with 11 bases between. The germline CDR1 and CDR2 sequences are MNHEY and SMNVEV (reference sequence). The CDR3 runs to 15 residues. CDR3 sequence: CASSLGGSGNTEAFF. The CDR3 DNA follows: TGTGCCAGCAGTTTAGGGGGTTCGGGGAACACTGAAGCTTTCTTT.

The chain is built from TRBV5-1 and TRBJ1-1; possibly TRBD1 for D (5 bases). CDR1 is SGHRS, CDR2 YFSETQ, per germline. V gave up 1 base and J gave up 3 bases, with 13 bases separating them. The CDR3 contains 15 residues. CDR3 residues: CASSLSSEGHTEAFF. The CDR3 DNA reads as TGCGCCAGCAGCTTGTCGTCTGAGGGACACACTGAAGCTTTCTTT. Looking up the rest from reference TRBV5-1 and TRBJ1-1 gives the full variable domain: KAGVTQTPRYLIKTRGQQVTLSCSPISGHRSVSWYQQTPGQGLQFLFEYFSETQRNKGNFPGRFSGRQFSNSRSEMNVSTLELGDSALYLCASSLSSEGHTEAFFGQGTRLTVV.

This clone was seen only once. The chain has TRBV28 and TRBJ1-2; TRBD1 agrees at 7 bases. The V segment lost 5 bases and the J segment 8 bases; nucleotides outside the gene matches: 11. This CDR3 has 14 residues. Germline V lookup: CDR1 MDHEN, CDR2 SYDVKM. The CDR3 loop is CASSQFRGPRGYTF. In DNA form, the CDR3 reads TGTGCCAGCAGTCAATTTAGGGGGCCGAGGGGCTACACCTTC.

V is TRBV7-9 and J is TRBJ2-1, with D possibly TRBD2 on 5 matching bases. The germline V gene encodes CDR1 SEHNR and CDR2 FQNEAQ (reference sequence). V was shortened by 3 bases and J by 7 bases, with 16 bases between the two germline ends. The CDR3 covers 15 residues. The CDR3 DNA reads as TGTGCCAGCAGCTTGGGGAGTGGTAGGCATAATGAGCAGTTCTTC. Amino acid sequence: CASSLGSGRHNEQFF.

This chain uses TRBV19 with TRBJ2-2; 11 nucleotides line up with TRBD2. This CDR3 has 20 amino acids. From germline, CDR1 is LNHDA and CDR2 SQIVND (reference sequence). V was clipped by 4 bases and J by 3 bases; unmatched bases: 16. The DNA for the CDR3 is TGTGCCAGTAGTACCCTAGCGGGAGGAGATCCCAAATTCGACACCGGGGAGCTGTTTTTT. This codes for CASSTLAGGDPKFDTGELFF.

This sequence joins TRBV5-4 and TRBJ2-7; D not certain. The ends were cut back, 0 bases at V and 0 bases at J, with 7 bases in the middle. CDR1 SGHNT and CDR2 YYREEE come from the germline V gene (reference sequence). The CDR3 loop spans 14 amino acids. In nucleotides, the CDR3 is TGTGCCAGCAGCTTGGGGCCCTCCTCCTACGAGCAGTACTTC. It yields the protein CASSLGPSSYEQYF.

The rearrangement links TRBV19 to TRBJ2-2; D gene uncertain. CDR3 length: 13 amino acids. CDR1 LNHDA and CDR2 SQIVND come from the germline V gene (reference sequence). The V end was cut by 6 bases, the J end by 8 bases, with 13 bases between. This chain's CDR3 is CASSFGRSGELFF. CDR3 DNA sequence: TGTGCCAGTAGCTTCGGCAGGTCGGGGGAGCTGTTTTTT. The whole variable domain, filled in from reference TRBV19 and TRBJ2-2, reads DGGITQSPKYLFRKEGQNVTLSCEQNLNHDAMYWYRQDPGQGLRLIYYSQIVNDFQKGDIAEGYSVSREKKESFPLTVTSAQKNPTAFYLCASSFGRSGELFFGEGSRLTVL.

This chain links TRBV7-9 with TRBJ2-7; D is unclear. There are 13 residues in the CDR3. The germline V gene encodes CDR1 SEHNR and CDR2 FQNEAQ (reference sequence). V lost 0 bases to trimming and J lost 6 bases, with 9 bases between them. CDR3 amino acids: CASSLAGSGEQYF. DNA for the CDR3: TGTGCCAGCAGCTTAGCAGGTAGTGGCGAGCAGTACTTC.

The gene calls are TRBV18 and TRBJ2-5; tentatively, D is TRBD2 (6 bases). The J call may not be correct, given that the DNA end is closer to TRBJ2-7. This CDR3 has 12 amino acids. The germline V gene has CDR1 KGHSH and CDR2 LQKENI. CDR3 sequence reads: CASSGEVNEQYF. CDR3 nucleotide sequence: TGTGCCAGCTCAGGGGAGGTCAACGAGCAGTACTTC.

The gene calls are TRBV27 and TRBJ2-7; D possibly corresponds to TRBD2 (7 bases). From germline, CDR1 is MNHEY and CDR2 SMNVEV (reference sequence). CDR3 size: 13 residues. The V end lost 8 bases, the J end lost 4 bases, and 15 bases lay between the germline ends. The CDR3, as DNA: TGTGCCAGCCGAGAGGGGGGGTTGTACGAGCAGTACTTC. It specifies CASREGGLYEQYF.

This chain connects TRBV28 to TRBJ2-2; 7 nucleotides line up with TRBD1. The V and J ends lost 5 bases and 8 bases, in that order; junction bases with no gene match: 17. The CDR3 has 17 residues. Germline V gene data show CDR1 as MDHEN and CDR2 as SYDVKM. CDR3 nucleotides: TGTGCCAGCAGTGGGCCCGAACGGGACAGTTTACTAGGGGAGCTGTTTTTT. Its translation: CASSGPERDSLLGELFF. Using reference TRBV28 and TRBJ2-2 for the parts outside the CDR3, the full variable domain is DVKVTQSSRYLVKRTGEKVFLECVQDMDHENMFWYRQDPGLGLRLIYFSYDVKMKEKGDIPEGYSVSREKKERFSLILESASTNQTSMYLCASSGPERDSLLGELFFGEGSRLTVL.

The chain uses TRBV30 and TRBJ1-3; 7 nucleotides agree with TRBD1. The CDR3 is made up of 14 amino acids. CDR1 GTSNPN and CDR2 SVGIG come from the germline V gene (reference sequence). The J segment lost 4 bases and the V segment lost 4 bases, leaving 7 bases of the junction unmatched. CDR3 bases: TGTGCCTGGATGGACGACAGGGCGGGAAACACCATATATTTT. It is translated as CAWMDDRAGNTIYF.

The chain uses TRBV10-2 and TRBJ1-6; a possible D gene is TRBD1 (5 bases). The length of the CDR3 is 14 residues. V lost 2 bases, J lost 7 bases, and 9 bases lay in between. The germline gives CDR1 WSHSY, CDR2 SAAADI. CDR3 amino acids: CASSEGQGNSPLHF. DNA of the CDR3: TGCGCCAGCAGTGAGGGGCAGGGAAATTCACCCCTCCACTTT.

The rearrangement joins TRBV7-8 to TRBJ2-7; D not certain. Germline CDR1 and CDR2: SGHVS and FQNEAQ. V lost 4 bases and J 2 bases, leaving 12 bases between the germline ends. CDR3 length equals 14 residues. In DNA, the CDR3 is TGTGCCAGCAGCTCCCGGCCGGCGGCCTACGAGCAGTACTTC. Translation gives CASSSRPAAYEQYF.

J is TRBJ2-1 and V is TRBV9, with 7 nucleotides matching TRBD1. The V segment lost 0 bases and the J segment 1 base; nucleotides outside the gene matches: 4. Germline V lookup: CDR1 SGDLS, CDR2 YYNGEE. This CDR3 contains 16 residues. The CDR3 bases are TGTGCCAGCAGCGTAGCTTGGGACAGTTCCTACAATGAGCAGTTCTTC. It translates to CASSVAWDSSYNEQFF.